The rows below give T cell receptor beta chains drawn from one sample of a study of cytomegalovirus exposure and HLA in healthy donors. Sequenced by immunoSEQ multiplex PCR; TCRdb stores in-frame clones only, minus some. This sample has about 100,000 clones; roughly 77% occur once, and the top ten carry 4%. The source material was PBMCs. These receptor sequences come from a woman aged 50 to 65 in good health and CMV-seropositive. CDR3s include the opening cysteine and the closing phenylalanine or tryptophan. Only part of the rows carry a size: once, few, many, or a class if the clone is expanded.

v_call,clone_size,j_call,cdr3_aa
TRBV13,few,TRBJ1-1,CASSPGTGNTEAFF
TRBV19,NA,TRBJ1-1,CSSSENTEAFF
TRBV9,NA,TRBJ1-4,CASSVGQGAEKLFF
TRBV7-2,few,TRBJ1-5,CASSRQDNQPQHF
TRBV7-8,few,TRBJ2-6,CASTRGGQAGANVLTF
TRBV6-1,NA,TRBJ2-5,CASSVRTGHETQYF
TRBV6-1,NA,TRBJ1-1,CASSEEQELTNTEAFF
TRBV5-5,few,TRBJ1-2,CASSSQEGYGYTF
TRBV7-6,NA,TRBJ2-1,CASSLGGGEPSYNEQFF
TRBV5-1,NA,NA,CASPGQVYEQYF
TRBV7-3,NA,TRBJ2-1,CASSPAGAGYNEQFF
TRBV12-2,few,TRBJ1-2,CASRLGRNRGGNYGYTF
TRBV2,NA,TRBJ2-1,CASSDRGHEQFF
TRBV5-1,few,TRBJ1-2,CASSPGMTGPYGYTF
TRBV5-4,NA,TRBJ2-7,CASSMTSGSRYEQYF
TRBV19,NA,TRBJ2-3,CASSHRSGRSTDTQYF
TRBV30,NA,TRBJ1-2,CAWSWGDGYTF
TRBV12-5,few,TRBJ2-5,CASGEGGGRQETQYF
TRBV25-1,NA,TRBJ2-7,CASSKSGVYEQYF
TRBV25-1,once,TRBJ2-1,CASSAPDRVPLNEQFF
TRBV6-1,few,TRBJ2-5,CASSGLADPETQYF
TRBV6-5,NA,TRBJ2-7,CASTATYEQYF
TRBV19,NA,TRBJ1-5,CASSPTGLSNQPQHF
TRBV7-2,NA,TRBJ1-2,CASSLASDWTVNLKGDGYTF
TRBV29-1,NA,TRBJ1-5,CSARDSVNQPQHF
TRBV7-9,NA,TRBJ1-1,CASSILQGPGTEAFF
TRBV19,NA,TRBJ2-1,CASSPLTSGAYNEQFF
TRBV7-2,NA,TRBJ1-2,CASSLGPNGGYTF
TRBV10-3,few,TRBJ2-7,CAISESTGKNYEQYF
TRBV6-5,NA,TRBJ1-3,CASSPLRDSGNTIYF
TRBV7-8,NA,TRBJ1-2,CASSLVGGAGYTF
TRBV2,NA,TRBJ1-5,CASRPGQGIGNQPQHF
TRBV25-1,NA,TRBJ2-1,CASSARGQGQFF
TRBV11-2,NA,TRBJ1-2,CASSLDRLSYGYTF
TRBV2,NA,TRBJ1-1,CASSDSPQGYVEAFF
TRBV5-4,NA,TRBJ2-2,CASSSLLNTGELFF
TRBV7-6,once,TRBJ2-3,CASSLMQVPDTQYF
TRBV19,once,TRBJ1-2,CASSLGRGGYTF
TRBV7-9,NA,TRBJ2-5,CASSLSSTETQYF
TRBV30,few,TRBJ2-3,CAWSVGSASTDTQYF
TRBV5-1,NA,TRBJ1-2,CASVTDRYQNYGYTF
TRBV7-9,NA,TRBJ2-2,CSSSLARLVVGELFF
TRBV27,NA,TRBJ2-7,CASSTSDSLYIEQYF
TRBV19,NA,TRBJ1-4,CASSTRRPGGREKLFF
TRBV27,NA,TRBJ2-3,CASSSVVGWTSGGLHTDTQYF
TRBV5-5,NA,TRBJ1-1,CASSPREGSGNTEAFF
TRBV2,NA,TRBJ1-1,CASSEGLNTEAFF
TRBV10-3,few,TRBJ1-2,CAISAGTDNYGYTF
TRBV29-1,NA,TRBJ2-6,CSVEVRGRPGANVLTF
TRBV30,NA,TRBJ2-2,CAHKLGGDRYTGELFF
TRBV10-3,NA,TRBJ1-1,CAISESTGNTEAFF
TRBV2,few,TRBJ1-1,CASSVGRGRTTEAFF
TRBV27,NA,TRBJ2-7,CASRPLGQGKIYEQYF
TRBV6-1,NA,TRBJ2-1,CASLPRGLASNEQFF
TRBV6-1,NA,TRBJ1-2,CASSEDPGGYGYTF
TRBV7-3,few,TRBJ2-1,CASSARLAGPFNEQFF